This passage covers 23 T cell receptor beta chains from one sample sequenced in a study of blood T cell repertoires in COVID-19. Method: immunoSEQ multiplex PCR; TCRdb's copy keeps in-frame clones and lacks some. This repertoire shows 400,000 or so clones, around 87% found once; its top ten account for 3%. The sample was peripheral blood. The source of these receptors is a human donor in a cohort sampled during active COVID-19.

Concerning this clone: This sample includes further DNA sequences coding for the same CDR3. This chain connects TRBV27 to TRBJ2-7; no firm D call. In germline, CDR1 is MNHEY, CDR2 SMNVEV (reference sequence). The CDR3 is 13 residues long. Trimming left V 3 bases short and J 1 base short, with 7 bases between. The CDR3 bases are TGTGCCAGCAGTTTTACAGTATCCTACGAGCAGTACTTC. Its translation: CASSFTVSYEQYF.

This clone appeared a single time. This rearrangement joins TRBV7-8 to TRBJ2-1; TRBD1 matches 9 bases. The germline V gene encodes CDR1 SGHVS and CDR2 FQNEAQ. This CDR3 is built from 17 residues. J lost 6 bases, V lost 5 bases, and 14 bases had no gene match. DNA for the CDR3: TGTGCCAGCAGCCCCCCACTGGCGGGACAGGGAATCAATGAGCAGTTCTTC. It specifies CASSPPLAGQGINEQFF. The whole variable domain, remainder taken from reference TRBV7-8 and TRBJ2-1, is GAGVSQSPRYKVAKRGQDVALRCDPISGHVSLFWYQQALGQGPEFLTYFQNEAQLDKSGLPSDRFFAERPEGSVSTLKIQRTQQEDSAVYLCASSPPLAGQGINEQFFGPGTRLTVL.

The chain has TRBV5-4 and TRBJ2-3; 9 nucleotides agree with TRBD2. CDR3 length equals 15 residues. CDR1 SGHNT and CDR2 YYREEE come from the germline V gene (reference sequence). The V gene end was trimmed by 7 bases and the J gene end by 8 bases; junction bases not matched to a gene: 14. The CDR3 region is CASAGGTSKLGTQYF. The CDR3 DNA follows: TGTGCCAGCGCCGGAGGGACTAGCAAGCTCGGTACGCAGTATTTT.

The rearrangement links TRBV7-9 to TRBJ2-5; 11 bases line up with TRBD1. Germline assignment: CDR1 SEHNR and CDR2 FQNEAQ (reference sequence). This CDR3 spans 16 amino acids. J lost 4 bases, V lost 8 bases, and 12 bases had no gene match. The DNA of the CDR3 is TGTGCCAGCGAGGAGGACAGGGGGCGAGCGAGAGAGACCCAGTACTTC. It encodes CASEEDRGRARETQYF. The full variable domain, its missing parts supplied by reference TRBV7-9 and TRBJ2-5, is DTGVSQNPRHKITKRGQNVTFRCDPISEHNRLYWYRQTLGQGPEFLTYFQNEAQLEKSRLLSDRFSAERPKGSFSTLEIQRTEQGDSAMYLCASEEDRGRARETQYFGPGTRLLVL.

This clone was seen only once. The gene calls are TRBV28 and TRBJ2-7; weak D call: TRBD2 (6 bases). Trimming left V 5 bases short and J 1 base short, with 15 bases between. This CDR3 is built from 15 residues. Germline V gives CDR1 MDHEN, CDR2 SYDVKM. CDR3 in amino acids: CASSLSGGVSYEQYF. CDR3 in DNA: TGTGCCAGCAGTCTTTCGGGCGGGGTATCCTACGAGCAGTACTTC.

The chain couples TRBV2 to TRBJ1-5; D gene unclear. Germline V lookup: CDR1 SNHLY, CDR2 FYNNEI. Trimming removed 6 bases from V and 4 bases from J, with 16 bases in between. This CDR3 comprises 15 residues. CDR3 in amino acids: CASSHRGRSNQPQHF. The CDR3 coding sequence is TGTGCCAGCAGCCATCGAGGCAGATCAAATCAGCCCCAGCATTTT.

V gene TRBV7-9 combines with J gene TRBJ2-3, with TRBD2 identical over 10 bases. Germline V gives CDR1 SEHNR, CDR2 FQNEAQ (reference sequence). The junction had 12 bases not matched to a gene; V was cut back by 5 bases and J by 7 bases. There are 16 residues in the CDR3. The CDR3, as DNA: TGTGCCAGCAGCGGCCCCCACTCTAGCGGGAGAAATACGCAGTATTTT. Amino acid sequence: CASSGPHSSGRNTQYF.

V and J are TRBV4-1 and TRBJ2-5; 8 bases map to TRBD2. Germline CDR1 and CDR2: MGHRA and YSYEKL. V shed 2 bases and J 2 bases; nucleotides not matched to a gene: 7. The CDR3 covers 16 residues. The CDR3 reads CASSQTAGGTQETQYF. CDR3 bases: TGCGCCAGCAGCCAAACCGCGGGAGGAACTCAAGAGACCCAGTACTTC.

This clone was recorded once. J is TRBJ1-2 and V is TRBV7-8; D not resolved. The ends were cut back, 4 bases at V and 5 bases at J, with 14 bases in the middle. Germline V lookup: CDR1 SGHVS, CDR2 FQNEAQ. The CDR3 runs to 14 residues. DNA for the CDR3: TGTGCCAGCAGCTCATACCAAAGAGGATATGGCTACACCTTC. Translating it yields CASSSYQRGYGYTF.

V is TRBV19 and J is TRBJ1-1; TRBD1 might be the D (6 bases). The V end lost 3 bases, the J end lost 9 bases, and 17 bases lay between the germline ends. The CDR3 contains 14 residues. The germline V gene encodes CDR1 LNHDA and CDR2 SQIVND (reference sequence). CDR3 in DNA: TGTGCCAGTAGTATGTCGGGTTCGGACAGCAAAGCTTTCTTT. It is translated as CASSMSGSDSKAFF.

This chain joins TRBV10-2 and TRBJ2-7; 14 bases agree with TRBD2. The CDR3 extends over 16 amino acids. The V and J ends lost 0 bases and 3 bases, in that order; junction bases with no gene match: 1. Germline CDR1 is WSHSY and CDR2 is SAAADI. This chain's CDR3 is CASSESGLAGGYEQYF. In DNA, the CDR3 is TGCGCCAGCAGTGAGTCAGGACTAGCGGGAGGCTACGAGCAGTACTTC.

The CDR3 nucleotides are TGTGCCTGGAATCGGGGGGAGGGAGAGACCCAGTACTTC. It codes for CAWNRGEGETQYF. The rearrangement uses TRBV30 and TRBJ2-5; 7 nucleotides align to TRBD2. CDR3 length: 13 amino acids. Trimming cost V 4 bases and J 4 bases; bases outside gene matches: 6. Per the germline V gene, CDR1 is GTSNPN and CDR2 is SVGIG (reference sequence).

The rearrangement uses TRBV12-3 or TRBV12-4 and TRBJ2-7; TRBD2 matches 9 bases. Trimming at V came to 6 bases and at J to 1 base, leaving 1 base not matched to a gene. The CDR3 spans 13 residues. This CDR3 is CASSTSGSYEQYF. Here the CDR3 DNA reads TGTGCCAGCAGCACTAGCGGGTCCTACGAGCAGTACTTC.

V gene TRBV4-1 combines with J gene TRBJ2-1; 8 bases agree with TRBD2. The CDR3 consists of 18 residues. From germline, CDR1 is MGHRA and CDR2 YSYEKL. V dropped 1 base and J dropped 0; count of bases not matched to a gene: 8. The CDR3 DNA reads TGCGCCAGCAGCCAAGGCCGGGGGGGACACTACTCCTACAATGAGCAGTTCTTC. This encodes CASSQGRGGHYSYNEQFF.

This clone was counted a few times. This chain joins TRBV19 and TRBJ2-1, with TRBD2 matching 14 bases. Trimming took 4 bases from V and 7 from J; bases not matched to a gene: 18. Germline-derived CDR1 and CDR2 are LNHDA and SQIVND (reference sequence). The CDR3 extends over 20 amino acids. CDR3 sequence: CASSRRPKGLAGAFVNEQFF. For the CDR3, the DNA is TGTGCCAGTAGTAGAAGGCCGAAGGGACTAGCGGGGGCATTTGTTAATGAGCAGTTCTTC.

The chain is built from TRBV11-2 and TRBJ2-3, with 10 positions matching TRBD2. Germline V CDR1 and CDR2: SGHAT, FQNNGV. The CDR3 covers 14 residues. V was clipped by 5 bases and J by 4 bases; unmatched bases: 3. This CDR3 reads CASSPSGGPDTQYF. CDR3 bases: TGTGCCAGCAGCCCTAGCGGGGGCCCAGATACGCAGTATTTT.

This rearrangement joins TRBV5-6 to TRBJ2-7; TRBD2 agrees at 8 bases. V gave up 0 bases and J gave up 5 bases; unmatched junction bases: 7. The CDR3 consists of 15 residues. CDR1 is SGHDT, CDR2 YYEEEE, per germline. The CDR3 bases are TGTGCCAGCAGCTTGGGAGTTGCGGGGGGAGACGAGCAGTACTTC. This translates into CASSLGVAGGDEQYF. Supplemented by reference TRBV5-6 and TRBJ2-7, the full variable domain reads DAGVTQSPTHLIKTRGQQVTLRCSPKSGHDTVSWYQQALGQGPQFIFQYYEEEERQRGNFPDRFSGHQFPNYSSELNVNALLLGDSALYLCASSLGVAGGDEQYFGPGTRLTVT.

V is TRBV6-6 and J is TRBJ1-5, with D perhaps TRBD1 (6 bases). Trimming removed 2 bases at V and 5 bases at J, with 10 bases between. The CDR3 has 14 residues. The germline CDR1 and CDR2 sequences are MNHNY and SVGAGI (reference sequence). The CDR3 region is CASSYNPGDQPQHF. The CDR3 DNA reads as TGTGCCAGCAGTTACAACCCAGGGGATCAGCCCCAGCATTTT.

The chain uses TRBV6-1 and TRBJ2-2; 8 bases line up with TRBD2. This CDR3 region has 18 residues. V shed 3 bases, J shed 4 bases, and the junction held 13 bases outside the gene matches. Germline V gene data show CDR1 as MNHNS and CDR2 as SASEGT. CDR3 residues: CASSDGSGSGRITGELFF. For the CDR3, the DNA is TGTGCCAGCAGTGACGGGAGCGGGAGTGGGAGGATCACCGGGGAGCTGTTTTTT.

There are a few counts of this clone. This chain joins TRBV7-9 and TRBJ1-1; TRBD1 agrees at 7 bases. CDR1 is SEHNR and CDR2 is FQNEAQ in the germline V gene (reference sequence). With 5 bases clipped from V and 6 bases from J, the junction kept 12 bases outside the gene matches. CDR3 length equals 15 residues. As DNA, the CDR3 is TGTGCCAGCAGCGCGACAGGGAGTTTTTGGGCTGAAGCTTTCTTT. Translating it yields CASSATGSFWAEAFF.

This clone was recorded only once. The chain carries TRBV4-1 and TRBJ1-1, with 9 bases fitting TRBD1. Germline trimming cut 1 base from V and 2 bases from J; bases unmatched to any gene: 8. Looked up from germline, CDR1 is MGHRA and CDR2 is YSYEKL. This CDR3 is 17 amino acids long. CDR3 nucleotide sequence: TGCGCCAGCAGCCAAGTCTCGGGACAGGGACTCAACACTGAAGCTTTCTTT. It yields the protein CASSQVSGQGLNTEAFF.

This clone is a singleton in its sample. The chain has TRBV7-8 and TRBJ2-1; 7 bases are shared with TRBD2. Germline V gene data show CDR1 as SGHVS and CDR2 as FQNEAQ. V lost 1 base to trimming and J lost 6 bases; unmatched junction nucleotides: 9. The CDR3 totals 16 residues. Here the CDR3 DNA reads TGTGCCAGCAGCTTAGGGGCTAGCGGATATGGCAATGAGCAGTTCTTC. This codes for CASSLGASGYGNEQFF.

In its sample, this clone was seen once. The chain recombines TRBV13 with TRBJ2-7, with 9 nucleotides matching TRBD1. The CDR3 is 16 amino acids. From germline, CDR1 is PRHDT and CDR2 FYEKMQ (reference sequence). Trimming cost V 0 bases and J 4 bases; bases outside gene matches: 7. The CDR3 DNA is TGTGCCAGCAGCTTAGGCCCCGGACAGGGGAAATACGAGCAGTACTTC. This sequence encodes CASSLGPGQGKYEQYF.